A selection of T cell receptor beta chains follows, all from one sample in a study of blood T cell repertoires in COVID-19. TCRdb keeps only in-frame clones here, not all; method: immunoSEQ multiplex PCR. The sample records roughly 54,000 clones, roughly 82% being singletons. The sequenced sample consisted of peripheral blood. These receptors came from a woman aged 60 to 75 with acute or convalescent COVID-19. CDR3s include the opening cysteine and the closing phenylalanine or tryptophan. D genes are given only for firm matches. Some rows have no size entry. The others give once, few or many, or a class for an expanded clone.

abundance: NA; j_gene: TRBJ1-1; d_gene: NA; v_gene: TRBV3-1/TRBV3-2; CDR3aa: CASSQERGRNTEAFF; CDR3nt: TGTGCCAGCAGCCAAGAGCGGGGGCGGAACACTGAAGCTTTCTTT
abundance: NA; j_gene: TRBJ2-1; d_gene: TRBD2; v_gene: TRBV3-1/TRBV3-2; CDR3aa: CASSQVSGRVAEQFF; CDR3nt: TGTGCCAGCAGCCAAGTTAGCGGGAGGGTGGCTGAGCAGTTCTTC
abundance: once; j_gene: TRBJ2-3; d_gene: NA; v_gene: TRBV7-2; CDR3aa: CASSRGRTKVDTQYF; CDR3nt: TGTGCCAGCAGCAGAGGCAGGACTAAGGTGGATACGCAGTATTTT
abundance: NA; j_gene: TRBJ2-1; d_gene: TRBD2; v_gene: TRBV7-9; CDR3aa: CASSRSGGGSNEQFF; CDR3nt: TGTGCCAGCAGCCGCAGTGGCGGGGGGTCGAATGAGCAGTTCTTC
abundance: NA; j_gene: TRBJ2-3; d_gene: NA; v_gene: TRBV4-2; CDR3aa: CASSSGLITDTQYF; CDR3nt: TGTGCCAGCAGCTCGGGACTGATCACAGATACGCAGTATTTT
abundance: NA; j_gene: TRBJ1-2; d_gene: NA; v_gene: TRBV3-1/TRBV3-2; CDR3aa: CASSQASDYGYTF; CDR3nt: TGTGCCAGCAGCCAAGCTTCAGACTATGGCTACACCTTC
abundance: NA; j_gene: TRBJ2-5; d_gene: TRBD2; v_gene: TRBV6-6; CDR3aa: CASSALAGGQETQYF; CDR3nt: TGTGCCAGCAGCGCACTAGCGGGGGGGCAAGAGACCCAGTACTTC
abundance: NA; j_gene: TRBJ2-5; d_gene: TRBD1; v_gene: TRBV2; CDR3aa: CASSPDRVGQETQYF; CDR3nt: TGTGCCAGCAGTCCAGACAGGGTAGGGCAAGAGACCCAGTACTTC
abundance: NA; j_gene: TRBJ2-7; d_gene: TRBD1; v_gene: TRBV30; CDR3aa: CAWRGHRQGSSYEQYF; CDR3nt: TGTGCCTGGAGGGGACACCGACAGGGGAGCTCCTACGAGCAGTACTTC
abundance: NA; j_gene: TRBJ2-5; d_gene: NA; v_gene: TRBV30; CDR3aa: CAWSVWQLQETQYF; CDR3nt: TGTGCCTGGAGTGTATGGCAGTTACAAGAGACCCAGTACTTC